A single sample is the source of the 19 T cell receptor beta chains below, sequenced in a study of vaccination and CD4 T cells after COVID-19. Their antigens remain unidentified. Treatment denoted: roughly 10-day PBMC culture with coronavirus spike peptide pools or control peptides (ViraFEST assay). The Oncomine TCR Beta short-read assay was what sequenced the DNA obtained from cultured CD4+ T cells. TCRdb re-analysed the PCR reads in MiXCR, keeping a single row per CDR3 protein. In the table there are under 25,000 distinct CDR3 sequences, 40% to 50% of which are singletons. Sequenced input: cultured CD4+ T cells from blood. These TCRs come from a human donor with COVID-19.

This clonotype has more than one count but fewer than ten. The gene calls are TRBV6-4 and TRBJ1-2; D is undetermined. V lost 6 bases and J lost 3, with 11 bases in between. The CDR3 runs 13 residues. In germline, CDR1 is MRHNA, CDR2 SNTAGT. Here the CDR3 DNA reads TGTGCCAGCAGGCACGGACGGGACTATGGCTACACCTTC. Translation: CASRHGRDYGYTF.

This chain joins TRBV20-1 and TRBJ2-2; weak D call: TRBD1 (5 bases). The V and J ends lost 1 base and 1 base respectively, with 13 bases between them. Germline CDR1 and CDR2: DFQATT and SNEGSKA (reference sequence). This CDR3 contains 16 residues. DNA for the CDR3: TGCAGTGCTAGAGGGCAGGGATCCCGGAACACCGGGGAGCTGTTTTTT. It is translated as CSARGQGSRNTGELFF.

The V and J genes are TRBV18 and TRBJ2-2, with D possibly TRBD2 on 6 matching bases. The CDR3 covers 15 residues. Germline V lookup: CDR1 KGHSH, CDR2 LQKENI. Trimming took 2 bases from V and 4 from J, leaving 11 bases between them. This CDR3 reads CASSPIGGGTGELFF. In nucleotides, the CDR3 is TGTGCCAGCTCACCAATCGGGGGAGGCACCGGGGAGCTGTTTTTT.

CDR3 amino acids: CASSDYRGVNTEAFF. CDR3 DNA: TGTGCCAGCAGTGATTATCGGGGGGTGAACACTGAAGCTTTCTTT. The chain uses TRBV2 and TRBJ1-1, with D perhaps TRBD1 (5 bases). Per the germline V gene, CDR1 is SNHLY and CDR2 is FYNNEI. The CDR3 sequence is 15 residues long. The ends were cut back, 3 bases at V and 0 bases at J, with 11 bases in the middle.

This clonotype was detected a few times. The rearrangement links TRBV20-1 to TRBJ1-5; D is unclear. The CDR3 sequence is 15 residues long. V lost 3 bases, J lost 5 bases, and 17 bases lay in between. Germline CDR1 reads DFQATT; CDR2 reads SNEGSKA (reference sequence). The CDR3 protein is CSASPSSKSDQPQHF. The CDR3 DNA reads TGCAGTGCTAGTCCGTCGTCAAAGTCAGATCAGCCCCAGCATTTT.

The chain links TRBV20-1 to TRBJ2-3; D not certain. The V and J ends lost 3 bases and 3 bases respectively, with 7 bases between them. Germline CDR1 DFQATT, CDR2 SNEGSKA (reference sequence). The CDR3 runs to 12 residues. CDR3 in amino acids: CSASSRTDTQYF. Here the CDR3 DNA reads TGCAGTGCTAGTTCGAGGACAGATACGCAGTATTTT.

The sample holds a few counts of this clonotype. The chain uses TRBV6-1 and TRBJ1-6; maybe TRBD1 (6 bases). This CDR3 spans 17 amino acids. CDR1 and CDR2 (germline): MNHNS, SASEGT. Trimming pared 5 bases from V and 9 bases from J, leaving 23 bases between. CDR3 in amino acids: CASSTPRLRGESSPLHF. For the CDR3, the DNA is TGTGCCAGCAGTACCCCAAGACTCAGGGGAGAGAGTTCACCCCTCCACTTT.

This rearrangement joins TRBV12-3 or TRBV12-4 to TRBJ2-3; D is possibly TRBD1 (6 bases). The V end was cut by 8 bases, the J end by 3 bases, with 15 bases between. The length of the CDR3 is 14 residues. CDR3: CASRRNRETDTQYF. CDR3 nucleotide sequence: TGTGCCAGCCGAAGAAACAGGGAAACAGATACGCAGTATTTT.

This chain joins TRBV20-1 and TRBJ1-1; TRBD1 matches 11 bases. The CDR3 has 16 residues. V dropped 5 bases and J dropped 4; count of bases not matched to a gene: 12. Per the germline V gene, CDR1 is DFQATT and CDR2 is SNEGSKA (reference sequence). CDR3 amino acids: CSAGTRDRGWVTEAFF. The DNA of the CDR3 is TGCAGTGCTGGAACCCGGGACAGGGGGTGGGTCACTGAAGCTTTCTTT.

The gene calls are TRBV5-1 and TRBJ2-5, with 10 bases that match TRBD1. Germline CDR1 reads SGHRS; CDR2 reads YFSETQ. V shed 2 bases and J 4 bases; nucleotides not matched to a gene: 8. The CDR3 consists of 16 residues. The DNA of the CDR3 is TGCGCCAGCAGCTTTACCGGGACAGGGGTGAGAGAGACCCAGTACTTC. This sequence encodes CASSFTGTGVRETQYF. Together with reference TRBV5-1 and TRBJ2-5, the CDR3 gives the full variable domain: KAGVTQTPRYLIKTRGQQVTLSCSPISGHRSVSWYQQTPGQGLQFLFEYFSETQRNKGNFPGRFSGRQFSNSRSEMNVSTLELGDSALYLCASSFTGTGVRETQYFGPGTRLLVL.

This clonotype was counted a few times. The CDR3 protein is CASRQQGSGNTIYF. Here the CDR3 DNA reads TGTGCCAGCAGACAACAGGGCTCTGGAAACACCATATATTTT. V gene TRBV6-1 combines with J gene TRBJ1-3; weak D call: TRBD1 (6 bases). CDR1 is MNHNS and CDR2 is SASEGT in the germline V gene. CDR3 length: 14 residues. V lost 6 bases, J lost 0 bases, and 9 bases lay in between.

This clonotype was found once. The rearrangement links TRBV7-3 to TRBJ1-2, with TRBD1 identical over 7 bases. V trimming: 3 bases; J trimming: 6 bases; junction bases outside the gene matches: 4. This CDR3 contains 13 residues. Germline lookup yields CDR1 SGHTA and CDR2 FQGTGA. The CDR3 reads CASSFRQGDGYTF. The DNA of the CDR3 is TGTGCCAGCAGCTTCCGACAGGGAGATGGCTACACCTTC.

This clonotype has just one count. V usage is TRBV28 and J usage is TRBJ2-3; maybe TRBD2 (6 bases). Germline CDR1 is MDHEN and CDR2 is SYDVKM. The CDR3 extends over 15 amino acids. V was trimmed by 3 bases and J by 7 bases, leaving 17 bases between them. The CDR3 protein is CASSLARGGTNTQYF. CDR3 DNA: TGTGCCAGCAGTTTGGCCCGGGGAGGTACAAATACGCAGTATTTT.

The V and J genes are TRBV6-5 and TRBJ2-2; tentatively, D is TRBD1 or TRBD2 (6 bases each). This CDR3 is built from 15 residues. Germline assignment: CDR1 MNHEY and CDR2 SVGAGI. Trimming left V 2 bases short and J 5 bases short, with 12 bases between. This CDR3 reads CASSYIRGGTGELFF. The DNA of the CDR3 is TGTGCCAGCAGTTACATCAGGGGAGGAACCGGGGAGCTGTTTTTT.

The chain links TRBV6-4 to TRBJ2-2; D remains ambiguous. This CDR3 comprises 13 residues. From germline, CDR1 is MRHNA and CDR2 SNTAGT. V dropped 4 bases and J dropped 7 bases, with 10 bases sitting between them. CDR3 coding DNA: TGTGCCAGCAGTGCCGATCGTCTCGGGGAGCTGTTTTTT. This codes for CASSADRLGELFF.

The table lists this clonotype with a few counts. This chain links TRBV19 with TRBJ1-5, with TRBD1 matching over 7 bases. V lost 8 bases and J lost 4; bases outside the gene matches: 5. Germline V lookup: CDR1 LNHDA, CDR2 SQIVND (reference sequence). The CDR3 totals 13 residues. The CDR3 coding sequence is TGTGCCAGTGCTGACAGGGTAAATCAGCCCCAGCATTTT. Translated: CASADRVNQPQHF.

The chain joins TRBV10-2 to TRBJ2-5, with 9 nucleotides matching TRBD2. V lost 0 bases, J lost 10 bases, and 6 bases stayed unmatched. From germline, CDR1 is WSHSY and CDR2 SAAADI. The CDR3 runs 14 residues. This CDR3 is CASSESARGGNQYF. The CDR3 nucleotides read TGCGCCAGCAGTGAGTCGGCGCGGGGGGGCAACCAGTACTTC.

The chain employs TRBV12-3 or TRBV12-4 and TRBJ2-7; TRBD1 is a possible D gene (5 bases). Trimming removed 0 bases at V and 3 bases at J, with 9 bases between. This CDR3 is 14 amino acids long. The CDR3 loop reads CASSLAVTGYEQYF. The CDR3 DNA reads TGTGCCAGCAGTTTAGCCGTCACAGGCTACGAGCAGTACTTC.

This clonotype came up once. The chain employs TRBV28 and TRBJ2-7, with D possibly matching TRBD1 (6 bases). V lost 2 bases to trimming and J lost 0 bases, with 11 bases between them. The CDR3 has 15 residues. Germline CDR1 is MDHEN and CDR2 is SYDVKM. The CDR3: CASSLPMTGSYEQYF. CDR3 in DNA: TGTGCCAGCAGTTTACCAATGACAGGCTCCTACGAGCAGTACTTC.